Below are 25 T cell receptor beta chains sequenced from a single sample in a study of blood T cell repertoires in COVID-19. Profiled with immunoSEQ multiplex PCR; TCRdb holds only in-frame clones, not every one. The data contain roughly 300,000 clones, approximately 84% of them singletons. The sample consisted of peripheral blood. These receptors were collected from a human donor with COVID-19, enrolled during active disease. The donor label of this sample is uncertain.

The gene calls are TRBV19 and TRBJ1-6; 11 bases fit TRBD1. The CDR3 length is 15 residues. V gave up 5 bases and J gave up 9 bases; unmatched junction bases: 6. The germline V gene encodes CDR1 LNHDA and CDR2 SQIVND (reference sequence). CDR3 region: CASSSRTGGTSPLHF. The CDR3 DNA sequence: TGTGCCAGTAGTTCTCGGACAGGGGGCACTTCACCCCTCCACTTT.

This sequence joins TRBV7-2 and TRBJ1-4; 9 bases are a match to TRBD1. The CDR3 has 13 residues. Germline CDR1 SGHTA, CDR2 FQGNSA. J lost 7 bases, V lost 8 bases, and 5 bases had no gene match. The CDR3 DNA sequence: TGTGCCAGCGGACAGGGGAAGGCTGAAAAACTGTTTTTT. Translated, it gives CASGQGKAEKLFF.

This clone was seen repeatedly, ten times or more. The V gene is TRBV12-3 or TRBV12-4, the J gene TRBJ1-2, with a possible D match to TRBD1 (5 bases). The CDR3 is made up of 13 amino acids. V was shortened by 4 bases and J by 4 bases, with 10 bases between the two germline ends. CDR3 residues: CASSSNQGYGYTF. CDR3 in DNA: TGTGCCAGCAGTTCGAACCAGGGCTATGGCTACACCTTC.

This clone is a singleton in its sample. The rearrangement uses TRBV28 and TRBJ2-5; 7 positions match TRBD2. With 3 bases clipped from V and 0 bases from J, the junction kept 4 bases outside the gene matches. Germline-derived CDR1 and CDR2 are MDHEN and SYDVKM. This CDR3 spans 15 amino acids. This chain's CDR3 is CASSLSGDYQETQYF. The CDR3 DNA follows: TGTGCCAGCAGTTTGAGCGGGGACTACCAAGAGACCCAGTACTTC.

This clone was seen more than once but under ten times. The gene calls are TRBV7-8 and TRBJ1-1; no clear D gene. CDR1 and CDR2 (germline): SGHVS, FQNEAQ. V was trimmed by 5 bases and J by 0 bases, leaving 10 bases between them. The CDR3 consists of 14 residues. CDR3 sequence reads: CASSEGRMNTEAFF. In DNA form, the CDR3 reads TGTGCCAGCAGCGAAGGCAGGATGAACACTGAAGCTTTCTTT. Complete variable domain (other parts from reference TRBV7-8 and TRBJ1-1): GAGVSQSPRYKVAKRGQDVALRCDPISGHVSLFWYQQALGQGPEFLTYFQNEAQLDKSGLPSDRFFAERPEGSVSTLKIQRTQQEDSAVYLCASSEGRMNTEAFFGQGTRLTVV.

The CDR3 DNA reads as TGTGCCAGTAGTCCTATCCGGGACAGGGGGGAGGATACGCAGTATTTT. Its translation is CASSPIRDRGEDTQYF. The chain uses TRBV19 and TRBJ2-3; TRBD1 aligns across 11 bases. V was clipped by 5 bases and J by 6 bases; unmatched bases: 10. Germline V gene sequence: CDR1 LNHDA, CDR2 SQIVND (reference sequence). There are 16 residues in the CDR3.

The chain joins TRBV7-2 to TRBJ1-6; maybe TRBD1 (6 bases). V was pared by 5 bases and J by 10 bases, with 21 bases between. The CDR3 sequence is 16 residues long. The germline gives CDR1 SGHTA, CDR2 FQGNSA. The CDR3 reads CASSHGLPTGLSPLHF. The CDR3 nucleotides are TGTGCCAGCAGCCACGGCCTTCCCACAGGGCTCTCACCCCTCCACTTT. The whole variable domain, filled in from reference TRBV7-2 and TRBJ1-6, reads GAGVSQSPSNKVTEKGKDVELRCDPISGHTALYWYRQSLGQGLEFLIYFQGNSAPDKSGLPSDRFSAERTGGSVSTLTIQRTQQEDSAVYLCASSHGLPTGLSPLHFGNGTRLTVT.

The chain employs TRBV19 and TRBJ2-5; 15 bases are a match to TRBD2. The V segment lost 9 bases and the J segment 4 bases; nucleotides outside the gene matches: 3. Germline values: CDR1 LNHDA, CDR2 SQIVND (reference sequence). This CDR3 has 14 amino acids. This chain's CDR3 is CASGLAGGRETQYF. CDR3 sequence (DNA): TGTGCCAGCGGACTAGCGGGAGGGAGAGAGACCCAGTACTTC.

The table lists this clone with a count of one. For the CDR3, the DNA is TGTGCCAGCAGTTTAAGGCAGGGGGTCGATACGCAGTATTTT. Encoded protein: CASSLRQGVDTQYF. This chain connects TRBV27 to TRBJ2-3, with 7 bases that match TRBD1. V was clipped by 2 bases and J by 6 bases; unmatched bases: 5. This CDR3 spans 14 amino acids. Germline loops: CDR1 MNHEY, CDR2 SMNVEV (reference sequence).

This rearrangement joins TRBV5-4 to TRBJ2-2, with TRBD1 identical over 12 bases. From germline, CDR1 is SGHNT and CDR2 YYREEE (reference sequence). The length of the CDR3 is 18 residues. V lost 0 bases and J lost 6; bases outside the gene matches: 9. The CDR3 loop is CASSLGGTGGLVAGELFF. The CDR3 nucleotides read TGTGCCAGCAGCTTGGGAGGGACAGGGGGCTTGGTAGCCGGGGAGCTGTTTTTT.

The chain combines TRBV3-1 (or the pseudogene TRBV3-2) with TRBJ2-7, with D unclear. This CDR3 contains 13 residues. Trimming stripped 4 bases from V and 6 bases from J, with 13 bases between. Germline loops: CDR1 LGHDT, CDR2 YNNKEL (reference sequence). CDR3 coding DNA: TGTGCCAGCAGCCGCGTAGAGCGTGGCGAGCAGTACTTC. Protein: CASSRVERGEQYF.

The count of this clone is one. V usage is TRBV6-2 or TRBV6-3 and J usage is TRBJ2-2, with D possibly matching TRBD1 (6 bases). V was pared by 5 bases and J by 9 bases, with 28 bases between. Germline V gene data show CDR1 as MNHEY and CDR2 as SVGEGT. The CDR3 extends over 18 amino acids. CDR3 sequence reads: CASSPIVQGLIVMRELFF. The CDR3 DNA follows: TGTGCCAGCAGTCCAATCGTACAGGGTCTCATAGTTATGCGGGAGCTGTTTTTT.

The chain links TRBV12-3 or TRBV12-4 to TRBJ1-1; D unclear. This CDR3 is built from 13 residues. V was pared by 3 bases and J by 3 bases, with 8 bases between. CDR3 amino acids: CASSLARYTEAFF. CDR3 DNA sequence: TGTGCCAGCAGTTTGGCGAGGTACACTGAAGCTTTCTTT.

DNA of the CDR3: TGTGCCAGCAGTGGCAACAGGGGGCGGAATTCACCCCTCCACTTT. The encoded protein is CASSGNRGRNSPLHF. The V call is TRBV28, the J call TRBJ1-6, with TRBD1 identical over 9 bases. After removal of 5 bases from V and 7 bases from J, the junction contained 6 bases not matched to a gene. Germline V gene sequence: CDR1 MDHEN, CDR2 SYDVKM. The CDR3 is made up of 15 amino acids. Filled out from reference TRBV28 and TRBJ1-6, the complete variable domain reads DVKVTQSSRYLVKRTGEKVFLECVQDMDHENMFWYRQDPGLGLRLIYFSYDVKMKEKGDIPEGYSVSREKKERFSLILESASTNQTSMYLCASSGNRGRNSPLHFGNGTRLTVT.

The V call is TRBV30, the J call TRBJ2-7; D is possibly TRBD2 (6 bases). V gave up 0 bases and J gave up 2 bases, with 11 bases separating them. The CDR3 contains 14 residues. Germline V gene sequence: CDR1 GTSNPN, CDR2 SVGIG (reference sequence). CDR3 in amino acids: CAWSVGGTAYEQYF. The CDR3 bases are TGTGCCTGGAGTGTGGGAGGAACGGCCTACGAGCAGTACTTC.

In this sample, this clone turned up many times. The CDR3 protein is CSATSPRGIGGYKQFF. CDR3 in DNA: TGCAGCGCTACGTCCCCTCGGGGTATCGGGGGATATAAGCAGTTCTTC. The V and J genes are TRBV29-1 and TRBJ2-1; possibly TRBD2 for D (6 bases). The CDR3 is made up of 16 amino acids. Germline V CDR1 and CDR2: SQVTM, ANQGSEA. Between the trimmed V and J ends, which lost 7 bases and 11 bases, there was a span of 30 bases.

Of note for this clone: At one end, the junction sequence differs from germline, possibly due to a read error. The CDR3: CASSLQRGGNEQFF. CDR3 coding DNA: TGTGCTAGCAGCTTGCAGAGAGGGGGTAATGAGCAGTTCTTC. This sequence joins TRBV7-7 and TRBJ2-1, with TRBD1 as a possible D gene (6 bases). CDR1 and CDR2 from the germline V gene are SSHAT and FNYEAQ (reference sequence). The CDR3 is made up of 14 amino acids.

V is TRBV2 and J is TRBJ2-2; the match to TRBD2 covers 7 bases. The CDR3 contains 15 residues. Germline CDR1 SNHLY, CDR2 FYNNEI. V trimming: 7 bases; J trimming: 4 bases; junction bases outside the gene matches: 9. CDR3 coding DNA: TGTGCCAGCAATCAACGGGAGGTCCCCACCGGGGAGCTGTTTTTT. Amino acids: CASNQREVPTGELFF.

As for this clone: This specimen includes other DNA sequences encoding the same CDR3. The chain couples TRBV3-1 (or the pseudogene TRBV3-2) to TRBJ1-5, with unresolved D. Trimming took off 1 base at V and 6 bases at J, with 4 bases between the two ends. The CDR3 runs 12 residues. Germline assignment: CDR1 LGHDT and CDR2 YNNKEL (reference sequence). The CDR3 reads CASSQAGQPQHF. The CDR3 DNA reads TGTGCCAGCAGCCAAGCAGGTCAGCCCCAGCATTTT.

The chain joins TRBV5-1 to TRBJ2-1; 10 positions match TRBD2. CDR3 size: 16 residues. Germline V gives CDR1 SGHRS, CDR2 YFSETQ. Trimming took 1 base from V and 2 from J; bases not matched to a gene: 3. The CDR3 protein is CASSLLAGAPYNEQFF. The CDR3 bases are TGCGCCAGCAGCTTGCTAGCGGGAGCCCCCTACAATGAGCAGTTCTTC.

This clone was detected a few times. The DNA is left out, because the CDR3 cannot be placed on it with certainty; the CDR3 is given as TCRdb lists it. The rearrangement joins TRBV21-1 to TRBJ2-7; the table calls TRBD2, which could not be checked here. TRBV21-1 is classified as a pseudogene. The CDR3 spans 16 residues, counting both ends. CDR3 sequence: CASSKEVAGGTYEQYF.

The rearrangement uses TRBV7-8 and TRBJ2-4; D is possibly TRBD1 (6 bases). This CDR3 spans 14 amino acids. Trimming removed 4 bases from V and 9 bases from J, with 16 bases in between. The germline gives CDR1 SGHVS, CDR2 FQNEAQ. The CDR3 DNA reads TGTGCCAGCAGCTCCTCCCGGGGACACGGCATTCAGTACTTC. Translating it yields CASSSSRGHGIQYF.

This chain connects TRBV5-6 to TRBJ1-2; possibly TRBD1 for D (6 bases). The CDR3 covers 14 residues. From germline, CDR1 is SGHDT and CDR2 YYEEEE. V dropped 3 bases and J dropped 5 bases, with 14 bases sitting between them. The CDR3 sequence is CASSSQGWPYGYTF. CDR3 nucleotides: TGTGCCAGCAGCTCGCAGGGGTGGCCTTATGGCTACACCTTC.

CDR3 in DNA: TGTGCCAGCAGTAGACTCCCGGACAGCGGAGGCTACACCTTC. Translating it yields CASSRLPDSGGYTF. The V call is TRBV6-5, the J call TRBJ1-2, with TRBD1 as a possible D gene (6 bases). V gave up 5 bases and J gave up 8 bases, with 18 bases separating them. The CDR3 covers 14 residues. CDR1 is MNHEY, CDR2 SVGAGI, per germline.

The CDR3 coding sequence is TGTGCCAGCAGCGGCGGGACAGACACAGATACGCAGTATTTT. Its protein product is CASSGGTDTDTQYF. The chain has TRBV7-3 and TRBJ2-3; the D gene is possibly TRBD1 (7 bases). This CDR3 comprises 14 residues. The germline V gene has CDR1 SGHTA and CDR2 FQGTGA. V was cut by 5 bases and J by 2 bases, with 11 bases left in between.